Listed here are 27 T cell receptor beta chains from one sample, sequenced in a study of blood T cell repertoires in COVID-19. The table came from immunoSEQ multiplex PCR; TCRdb's copy has only in-frame clones and leaves some out. Found here are tens of thousands of clones, approximately 79% of them singletons; the top ten hold nearly 45%. The sample taken for sequencing was peripheral blood. The receptors were sampled from a human donor in a cohort sampled during active COVID-19.

The chain carries TRBV24-1 and TRBJ2-7; 7 positions agree with TRBD1. With V trimmed by 4 bases and J by 5 bases, 22 bases remained unmatched. There are 19 residues in the CDR3. From germline, CDR1 is KGHDR and CDR2 SFDVKD. The CDR3 bases are TGTGCCACCAGTGACCAGGGGGACCCCTACAGGGACGAGGGGGACGAGCAGTACGTC. Residues: CATSDQGDPYRDEGDEQYV.

V and J are TRBV6-5 and TRBJ2-7; tentative D call: TRBD1 (5 bases). Germline CDR1 is MNHEY and CDR2 is SVGAGI. V was pared by 8 bases and J by 2 bases, with 13 bases between. CDR3 size: 13 residues. CDR3 nucleotide sequence: TGTGCCAGCTCCCCCGACAGTACCTACGAGCAGTACTTC. It translates to CASSPDSTYEQYF.

The chain employs TRBV3-1 (or the pseudogene TRBV3-2) and TRBJ2-5, with a tentative D call TRBD2 (6 bases). Trimming took off 5 bases at V and 3 bases at J, with 7 bases between the two ends. CDR3 length: 12 amino acids. Germline-derived CDR1 and CDR2 are LGHDT and YNNKEL (reference sequence). The CDR3 loop is CASSLAEETQYF. For the CDR3, the DNA is TGTGCCAGCAGCTTAGCGGAAGAGACCCAGTACTTC.

The J gene is TRBJ1-2, the V gene TRBV13; D perhaps matches TRBD1 (6 bases). The germline CDR1 and CDR2 sequences are PRHDT and FYEKMQ (reference sequence). The V end was cut by 2 bases, the J end by 10 bases, with 11 bases between. The CDR3 runs to 12 residues. The CDR3 loop is CASSLRDIDYTF. The CDR3 region has the DNA TGTGCCAGCAGCTTACGGGACATTGACTACACCTTC.

V and J are TRBV5-8 and TRBJ1-4, with D possibly matching TRBD1 (6 bases). CDR1 SGHTS and CDR2 YDEGEE come from the germline V gene. V was shortened by 1 base and J by 8 bases, with 15 bases between the two germline ends. The CDR3 runs to 15 residues. The CDR3 loop is CASSLTLTGGEKLFF. The CDR3 nucleotides read TGTGCCAGCAGCTTGACACTGACAGGCGGGGAAAAACTGTTTTTT.

This CDR3 is CATSGSPGLAGAGTGELFF. The CDR3 coding sequence is TGTGCCACCAGCGGTTCGCCGGGACTAGCGGGGGCGGGCACCGGGGAGCTGTTTTTT. This chain uses TRBV15 with TRBJ2-2; the match to TRBD2 covers 14 bases. The V gene's germline CDR1 is LNHNV and CDR2 YYDKDF (reference sequence). The trim removed 5 bases at V and 4 bases at J, leaving 12 bases unmatched. This CDR3 is 19 amino acids long.

This sequence joins TRBV5-1 and TRBJ1-4; D might be TRBD1 (6 bases). This CDR3 is built from 15 residues. CDR1 and CDR2 from the germline V gene are SGHRS and YFSETQ. V lost 4 bases and J 0 bases, leaving 10 bases between the germline ends. The CDR3 sequence is CASSKQGATNEKLFF. For the CDR3, the DNA is TGCGCCAGCAGCAAACAGGGAGCAACTAATGAAAAACTGTTTTTT. Full variable domain (remainder filled in from reference TRBV5-1 and TRBJ1-4): KAGVTQTPRYLIKTRGQQVTLSCSPISGHRSVSWYQQTPGQGLQFLFEYFSETQRNKGNFPGRFSGRQFSNSRSEMNVSTLELGDSALYLCASSKQGATNEKLFFGSGTQLSVL.

The chain joins TRBV19 to TRBJ1-4; D possibly corresponds to TRBD1 (5 bases). V lost 3 bases and J 5 bases, leaving 13 bases between the germline ends. The CDR3 contains 15 residues. CDR1 and CDR2 from the germline V gene are LNHDA and SQIVND (reference sequence). CDR3 DNA: TGTGCCAGTAGTATCCCTGGGGCAGGAAATGAAAAACTGTTTTTT. Translating gives CASSIPGAGNEKLFF.

This clone was seen a few times. The chain carries TRBV6-6 and TRBJ1-5; the match to TRBD1 covers 8 bases. The CDR3 covers 12 residues. CDR1 and CDR2 (germline): MNHNY, SVGAGI (reference sequence). Trimming cost V 9 bases and J 9 bases; bases outside gene matches: 7. The CDR3 here is CASMQGALPQHF. The CDR3 DNA is TGTGCCAGTATGCAGGGGGCGTTGCCCCAGCATTTT.

V usage is TRBV2 and J usage is TRBJ1-1; TRBD1 is a possible D gene (6 bases). Between the trimmed V and J ends, which lost 5 bases and 3 bases, there was a span of 10 bases. CDR3 size: 13 residues. Germline V gene lookup returns CDR1 SNHLY and CDR2 FYNNEI. In nucleotides, the CDR3 is TGTGCCAGCAGTAACCAGGGGTACACTGAAGCTTTCTTT. This translates into CASSNQGYTEAFF.

The genes are TRBV5-1 and TRBJ2-3; 13 bases line up with TRBD2. Trimming removed 3 bases from V and 5 bases from J; junction bases left unmatched: 6. The CDR3 sequence is 16 residues long. Per the germline V gene, CDR1 is SGHRS and CDR2 is YFSETQ. In nucleotides, the CDR3 is TGCGCCAGCAGCTCGGGACTAGCGGGGATGGAAGATACGCAGTATTTT. This codes for CASSSGLAGMEDTQYF. The variable domain in full, with the rest retrieved from reference TRBV5-1 and TRBJ2-3, is KAGVTQTPRYLIKTRGQQVTLSCSPISGHRSVSWYQQTPGQGLQFLFEYFSETQRNKGNFPGRFSGRQFSNSRSEMNVSTLELGDSALYLCASSSGLAGMEDTQYFGPGTRLTVL.

The chain is built from TRBV2 and TRBJ2-5; possibly TRBD1 for D (5 bases). V lost 2 bases and J 3 bases, leaving 10 bases between the germline ends. This CDR3 region has 14 residues. Germline V gene data show CDR1 as SNHLY and CDR2 as FYNNEI. In DNA form, the CDR3 reads TGTGCCAGCAGTGAAAGGGGAACCAAAGAGACCCAGTACTTC. This encodes CASSERGTKETQYF. Supplemented by reference TRBV2 and TRBJ2-5, the full variable domain reads EPEVTQTPSHQVTQMGQEVILRCVPISNHLYFYWYRQILGQKVEFLVSFYNNEISEKSEIFDDQFSVERPDGSNFTLKIRSTKLEDSAMYFCASSERGTKETQYFGPGTRLLVL.

The gene calls are TRBV18 and TRBJ1-1; possibly TRBD1 for D (6 bases). Trimming pared 3 bases from V and 4 bases from J, leaving 27 bases between. Germline CDR1 KGHSH, CDR2 LQKENI. CDR3 size: 19 residues. The CDR3 region has the DNA TGTGCCAGCTCACCGTCAGGGGTAAATAAGGCCCTAAGTAGCACTGAAGCTTTCTTT. It translates to CASSPSGVNKALSSTEAFF.

V gene TRBV5-1 combines with J gene TRBJ2-3, with TRBD1 matching 7 bases. Germline CDR1 reads SGHRS; CDR2 reads YFSETQ. After removal of 4 bases from V and 2 bases from J, the junction contained 7 bases not matched to a gene. The CDR3 is 15 amino acids. CDR3 loop: CASSADRTTTDTQYF. DNA for the CDR3: TGCGCCAGCAGCGCGGACAGGACGACCACAGATACGCAGTATTTT. Supplemented by reference TRBV5-1 and TRBJ2-3, the full variable domain reads KAGVTQTPRYLIKTRGQQVTLSCSPISGHRSVSWYQQTPGQGLQFLFEYFSETQRNKGNFPGRFSGRQFSNSRSEMNVSTLELGDSALYLCASSADRTTTDTQYFGPGTRLTVL.

The chain carries TRBV5-1 and TRBJ2-7; a possible D gene is TRBD1 (5 bases). Germline-derived CDR1 and CDR2 are SGHRS and YFSETQ. The CDR3 length is 14 residues. Trimming removed 4 bases from V and 0 bases from J, with 11 bases in between. The CDR3 sequence is CASSEDSTSYEQYF. CDR3 sequence (DNA): TGCGCCAGCAGCGAAGACAGTACCTCCTACGAGCAGTACTTC.

The chain employs TRBV21-1 and TRBJ1-5. TRBV21-1 is a listed pseudogene. The CDR3 covers 16 residues. Here the CDR3 reads CASSNAGHGGNQPQHF. The CDR3 nucleotides are TGTGCCAGCAGCAACGCCGGCCACGGGGGCAATCAGCCCCAGCATTTT.

This chain connects TRBV10-1 to TRBJ2-2; perhaps TRBD1 as D (6 bases). The V end lost 1 base, the J end lost 5 bases, and 11 bases lay between the germline ends. CDR1 and CDR2 (germline): WNHNN, SYGVQD (reference sequence). The CDR3 spans 15 residues. CDR3 region: CASSEYRASTGELFF. The DNA of the CDR3 is TGCGCCAGCAGTGAGTACAGGGCGTCGACCGGGGAGCTGTTTTTT.

The V and J genes are TRBV6-5 and TRBJ2-5; TRBD1 might be the D (5 bases). The CDR3 extends over 13 amino acids. CDR1 MNHEY and CDR2 SVGAGI come from the germline V gene. V was clipped by 6 bases and J by 5 bases, with 13 bases between them. CDR3 sequence (DNA): TGTGCCAGCAGGACAGCTATTCTGGAGACCCAGTACTTC. This sequence encodes CASRTAILETQYF.

The DNA for the CDR3 is TGTGCCAGCAGTGAAGCGCTGGCAGGGGGTACCAATCAGCCCCAGCATTTT. Translating it yields CASSEALAGGTNQPQHF. This chain joins TRBV6-1 and TRBJ1-5; 7 bases are shared with TRBD1. Germline V CDR1 and CDR2: MNHNS, SASEGT. This CDR3 is built from 17 residues. J gave up 3 bases and V 0 bases, and 8 bases lay outside the gene matches.

This clone showed up just a few times. The CDR3 DNA sequence: TGTGCCAGCAGTCGTGACACACCTCGAAACAATGAGCAGTTCTTC. Amino acids: CASSRDTPRNNEQFF. V usage is TRBV6-2 or TRBV6-3 and J usage is TRBJ2-1; the D is unclear. The CDR3 loop spans 15 amino acids. Germline V gene sequence: CDR1 MNHEY, CDR2 SVGEGT. V lost 5 bases and J 5 bases, leaving 16 bases between the germline ends.

The chain joins TRBV19 to TRBJ2-2; 7 bases fit TRBD2. V lost 2 bases and J lost 1; bases outside the gene matches: 4. This CDR3 has 16 amino acids. Per the germline V gene, CDR1 is LNHDA and CDR2 is SQIVND (reference sequence). The CDR3 DNA reads as TGTGCCAGTAGTATATCCGGGACTAAGAACACCGGGGAGCTGTTTTTT. This encodes CASSISGTKNTGELFF.

This rearrangement joins TRBV7-8 to TRBJ1-5; D is uncertain. Between the trimmed V and J ends, which lost 0 bases and 4 bases, there was a span of 4 bases. Germline V gives CDR1 SGHVS, CDR2 FQNEAQ. The CDR3 length is 13 residues. For the CDR3, the DNA is TGTGCCAGCAGCTTAGCCAGAAATCAGCCCCAGCATTTT. It is translated as CASSLARNQPQHF.

The rearrangement uses TRBV25-1 and TRBJ2-1, with 12 bases lining up with TRBD1. Unmatched junction bases numbered 11, after V lost 3 bases and J lost 8 bases. Per germline, CDR1 MGHDK and CDR2 SYGVNS. This CDR3 comprises 17 residues. CDR3 in amino acids: CASSDLTGTGGKYEQFF. The CDR3 nucleotides read TGTGCCAGCAGTGACCTTACCGGGACAGGGGGCAAATATGAGCAGTTCTTC.

CDR3 bases: TGTGCCAGCTCACCCCTTTCGACAGGGGGCTCAGAGACCCAGTACTTC. Protein product: CASSPLSTGGSETQYF. The rearrangement joins TRBV18 to TRBJ2-5; 10 nucleotides match TRBD1. Trimming cost V 3 bases and J 4 bases; bases outside gene matches: 8. CDR1 and CDR2 (germline): KGHSH, LQKENI. The CDR3 is 16 residues long. Based on the CDR3 plus reference TRBV18 and TRBJ2-5, the full variable domain is NAGVMQNPRHLVRRRGQEARLRCSPMKGHSHVYWYRQLPEEGLKFMVYLQKENIIDESGMPKERFSAEFPKEGPSILRIQQVVRGDSAAYFCASSPLSTGGSETQYFGPGTRLLVL.

V and J are TRBV11-3 and TRBJ2-5; the match to TRBD1 covers 7 bases. Germline V gene sequence: CDR1 SGHNT, CDR2 YENEEA. The CDR3 is made up of 14 amino acids. Germline trimming cut 5 bases from V and 0 bases from J; bases unmatched to any gene: 3. The CDR3 here is CASSQDRDQETQYF. CDR3 DNA sequence: TGTGCCAGCAGCCAAGACAGGGACCAAGAGACCCAGTACTTC.

The rearrangement links TRBV3-1 (or the pseudogene TRBV3-2) to TRBJ1-2, with 7 bases matching TRBD1. V shed 5 bases and J 8 bases; nucleotides not matched to a gene: 11. This CDR3 is built from 14 residues. The germline V gene encodes CDR1 LGHDT and CDR2 YNNKEL (reference sequence). The CDR3 DNA reads as TGTGCCAGCAGCTTAAGACAGGGAAAGGAGGGCTACACCTTC. Protein sequence: CASSLRQGKEGYTF.

This chain joins TRBV11-2 and TRBJ2-1; possibly TRBD1 for D (5 bases). Germline V gene data show CDR1 as SGHAT and CDR2 as FQNNGV. This CDR3 has 17 amino acids. Trimming cost V 1 base and J 6 bases, with 19 bases left between them. Here the CDR3 DNA reads TGTGCCAGCAGCTTAGTTGTAGGCACAGGCCTCCTCAATGAGCAGTTCTTC. It is translated as CASSLVVGTGLLNEQFF.